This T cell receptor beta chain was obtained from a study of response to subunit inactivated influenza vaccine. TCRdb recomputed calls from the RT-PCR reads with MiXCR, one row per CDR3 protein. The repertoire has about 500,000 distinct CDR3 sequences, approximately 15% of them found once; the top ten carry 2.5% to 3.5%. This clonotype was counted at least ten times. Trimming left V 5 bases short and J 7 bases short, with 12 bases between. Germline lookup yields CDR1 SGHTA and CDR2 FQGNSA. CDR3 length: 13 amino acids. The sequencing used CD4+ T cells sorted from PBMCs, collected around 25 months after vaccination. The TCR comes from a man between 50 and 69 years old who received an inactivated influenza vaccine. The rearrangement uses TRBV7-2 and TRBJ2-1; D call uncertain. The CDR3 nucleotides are TGTGCCAGCAGCGCCCGCGCTGGGAATGAGCAGTTCTTC. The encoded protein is CASSARAGNEQFF.